This T cell receptor (beta chain) was documented in a study of tissue T cells after allogeneic stem cell transplantation. Concerning this clone: Its cognate antigen is unknown. Germline and genes: mouse. The CDR3 extends 1 residue past the end of the read, so its final part is completed from the germline J gene.

Study-wide results and limits: Within patients, tissue anatomy strongly shaped TCR repertoire composition.

Sequencing was performed with immunoSEQ multiplex PCR; in TCRdb, only in-frame clones are kept and a portion is missing. The sample shows roughly 5,000 clones, roughly 44% of them seen only once. The ends lost 5 bases at V and 2 bases at J; junction bases unmatched: 1. Germline loops: CDR1 NNHNN, CDR2 SYGAGS (reference sequence). The CDR3 totals 12 residues. The time point was: mouse harvest day 7 after allogeneic transplant. The graft held 10^6 splenic CD5+ T cells and 10^7 T-cell-depleted bone marrow cells. Mice had MHC-mismatched B6 into BALB/c GVHD, sampled day 7 or 14. The material sequenced was skin. The sequence derives from a female BALB/c mouse given C57BL/6 T cells with graft-versus-host disease after an allogeneic hematopoietic cell transplant. This chain uses TRBV13-2 with TRBJ2-7, with 7 bases fitting TRBD2. The CDR3 spells CASGTGTYEQYF. The sequenced CDR3 bases are TGTGCCAGCGGGACTGGGACCTATGAACAGTAC.